Included here is one T cell receptor (beta chain) sequence, with context. This sample was included in a study of blood T cell repertoires in COVID-19. Original processing notes: By means of reference gene primer amplification, nucleated cell counts were estimated. The protocol was immunoSEQ multiplex PCR, while the TCRdb copy is restricted to in-frame clones and leaves out a portion. V, J and clone size are those of that table, while D and trimming were read from the DNA. The table includes about 94,000 clones, 80% detected once. The CDR3 is made up of 15 amino acids. Germline lookup yields CDR1 SGHRS and CDR2 YFSETQ. J gave up 5 bases and V 4 bases, and 7 bases lay outside the gene matches.

The sequenced sample consisted of peripheral blood. V usage is TRBV5-1 and J usage is TRBJ2-1; 9 positions agree with TRBD2. The sequence came from a woman of 80 years or more with acute or convalescent COVID-19. CDR3 amino acids: CASSTYSGGDNEQFF. CDR3 bases: TGCGCCAGCAGCACCTATAGCGGGGGAGACAATGAGCAGTTCTTC.